This T cell receptor (beta chain) was sequenced during a study of shared clonotypes between healthy human individuals. Clones were sequenced by immunoSEQ multiplex PCR, and TCRdb holds only the in-frame ones, with some missing. The sample yields over 2 million clones, 85% to 95% seen once. The CDR3 contains 12 residues. The V end lost 4 bases, the J end lost 10 bases, and 11 bases lay between the germline ends. Per the germline V gene, CDR1 is MDHEN and CDR2 is SYDVKM. The source material was naive CD4+ T cells from PBMCs. Regarding subset: CD45RA+ positively selected. The rearrangement joins TRBV28 to TRBJ2-1, with TRBD2 as a possible D gene (6 bases). The sequence came from a man aged 18 to 29 in good health. Some clones in this sample may be carry-over from other donors' samples. CDR3 loop: CASSSGVSEQFF. CDR3 nucleotide sequence: TGTGCCAGCAGTTCGGGAGTGTCAGAGCAGTTCTTC.